Shown below are 22 T cell receptor beta chains from a single sample sequenced in a study of cytomegalovirus exposure and HLA in healthy donors. Clones were read by immunoSEQ multiplex PCR, and TCRdb kept only the in-frame ones, dropping some. The table has a few hundred thousand clones, around four fifths seen once; the top ten hold around 15%. The material sequenced was PBMCs. Receptors were obtained from a woman between 25 and 40 years old in good health and CMV-seropositive.

V gene TRBV6-5 combines with J gene TRBJ1-1; tentative D call: TRBD1 (6 bases). Germline V gene sequence: CDR1 MNHEY, CDR2 SVGAGI. The CDR3 extends over 13 amino acids. V gave up 4 bases and J gave up 5 bases, with 11 bases separating them. The DNA for the CDR3 is TGTGCCAGCAGTTGGGGGGGCCTGACTGAAGCTTTCTTT. This sequence encodes CASSWGGLTEAFF.

V and J are TRBV27 and TRBJ2-7; the D call may be TRBD1 or TRBD2 (5 bases each). Trimming left V 9 bases short and J 2 bases short, with 11 bases between. This CDR3 comprises 12 residues. Germline CDR1 and CDR2: MNHEY and SMNVEV (reference sequence). DNA for the CDR3: TGTGCCAGTGGGACGTCAGCCTACGAGCAGTACTTC. Its protein product is CASGTSAYEQYF.

The chain is built from TRBV11-3 and TRBJ2-7; TRBD1 matches at 8 bases. V was clipped by 5 bases and J by 2 bases; unmatched bases: 5. The germline V gene encodes CDR1 SGHNT and CDR2 YENEEA. This CDR3 has 14 residues. The DNA of the CDR3 is TGTGCCAGCAGCGTGGGACAGGTGGCCTACGAGCAGTACTTC. This sequence encodes CASSVGQVAYEQYF.

J is TRBJ1-2 and V is TRBV4-1; D is unresolved. This CDR3 region has 15 residues. The V and J ends lost 0 bases and 0 bases respectively, with 8 bases between them. The V gene's germline CDR1 is MGHRA and CDR2 YSYEKL. CDR3 residues: CASSQDSGSNYGYTF. The CDR3 nucleotides read TGCGCCAGCAGCCAAGATTCCGGTTCTAACTATGGCTACACCTTC.

This clone was detected only once. This chain uses TRBV25-1 with TRBJ2-5; maybe TRBD2 (6 bases). V gave up 2 bases and J gave up 5 bases, with 15 bases separating them. The CDR3 covers 15 residues. The germline gives CDR1 MGHDK, CDR2 SYGVNS. The chain's CDR3 is CASSERGLLYETQYF. DNA for the CDR3: TGTGCCAGCAGTGAAAGGGGACTGCTGTACGAGACCCAGTACTTC.

This rearrangement joins TRBV11-2 to TRBJ1-1, with D unresolved. This CDR3 contains 11 residues. Germline V gene lookup returns CDR1 SGHAT and CDR2 FQNNGV. Trimming cost V 2 bases and J 10 bases, with 8 bases left between them. The CDR3 spells CASSLHRIAFF. CDR3 sequence (DNA): TGTGCCAGCAGCTTACACAGAATAGCTTTCTTT.

This chain uses TRBV10-1 with TRBJ2-1; 13 bases align to TRBD2. CDR3 length: 15 amino acids. The J segment lost 7 bases and the V segment lost 4 bases, leaving 4 bases of the junction unmatched. Germline CDR1 reads WNHNN; CDR2 reads SYGVQD (reference sequence). The CDR3 DNA is TGCGCCAGCAGTGGAACTAGCGGGAGGGGTAATGAGCAGTTCTTC. Protein: CASSGTSGRGNEQFF.

The rearrangement joins TRBV27 to TRBJ2-2, with a possible D match to TRBD1 (6 bases). The CDR3 extends over 17 amino acids. Trimming stripped 5 bases from V and 4 bases from J, with 20 bases between. Germline V lookup: CDR1 MNHEY, CDR2 SMNVEV (reference sequence). The CDR3 bases are TGTGCCAGCAGTCTAACTTCTTCGACAGGCCGCACCGGGGAGCTGTTTTTT. Protein: CASSLTSSTGRTGELFF.

This clone was observed a single time. This chain uses TRBV5-6 with TRBJ2-7; TRBD2 matches at 9 bases. The CDR3 sequence is 14 residues long. Trimming at V came to 5 bases and at J to 6 bases, leaving 9 bases not matched to a gene. CDR1 is SGHDT and CDR2 is YYEEEE in the germline V gene. CDR3 coding DNA: TGTGCCAGCAGTTCGGGACTAGCTACATCCGAGCAGTACTTC. Translating gives CASSSGLATSEQYF.

The CDR3 loop is CASAPDRENTEAFF. CDR3 nucleotide sequence: TGTGCCAGTGCTCCGGACAGGGAGAACACTGAAGCTTTCTTT. The chain combines TRBV19 with TRBJ1-1; 8 bases are shared with TRBD1. The CDR3 is 14 amino acids. Germline assignment: CDR1 LNHDA and CDR2 SQIVND (reference sequence). With 8 bases clipped from V and 1 base from J, the junction kept 6 bases outside the gene matches.

The V and J genes are TRBV6-6 and TRBJ2-1; D is unresolved. CDR3 length equals 14 residues. The V and J ends lost 2 bases and 3 bases respectively, with 8 bases between them. CDR1 MNHNY and CDR2 SVGAGI come from the germline V gene (reference sequence). CDR3: CASSYRTGYNEQFF. For the CDR3, the DNA is TGTGCCAGCAGTTACCGGACGGGCTACAATGAGCAGTTCTTC.

CDR3 in amino acids: CASSLGWGAFSLNTEAFF. In nucleotides, the CDR3 is TGCGCCAGCAGCTTGGGATGGGGGGCTTTCTCCCTGAACACTGAAGCTTTCTTT. The V and J genes are TRBV5-1 and TRBJ1-1, with a weak D call TRBD1 (6 bases). Per the germline V gene, CDR1 is SGHRS and CDR2 is YFSETQ. The CDR3 contains 18 residues. Trimming removed 0 bases from V and 0 bases from J, with 18 bases in between.

V and J are TRBV2 and TRBJ1-2; D uncertain. There are 13 residues in the CDR3. Per the germline V gene, CDR1 is SNHLY and CDR2 is FYNNEI. The V gene lost 4 bases and the J gene lost 2 bases, with 8 bases spanning the gap. Here the CDR3 reads CASSGMGNYGYTF. The CDR3 nucleotides read TGTGCCAGCAGTGGGATGGGCAACTATGGCTACACCTTC.

The V gene is TRBV5-6, the J gene TRBJ1-2; 8 nucleotides match TRBD1. This CDR3 region has 14 residues. Germline values: CDR1 SGHDT, CDR2 YYEEEE. The V segment lost 0 bases and the J segment 6 bases; nucleotides outside the gene matches: 4. CDR3: CASSLDGRGHGYTF. The DNA for the CDR3 is TGTGCCAGCAGCTTGGACGGCAGGGGGCATGGCTACACCTTC. Using reference TRBV5-6 and TRBJ1-2 for the parts outside the CDR3, the full variable domain is DAGVTQSPTHLIKTRGQQVTLRCSPKSGHDTVSWYQQALGQGPQFIFQYYEEEERQRGNFPDRFSGHQFPNYSSELNVNALLLGDSALYLCASSLDGRGHGYTFGSGTRLTVV.

This clone was counted between two and nine times. This chain links TRBV10-3 with TRBJ2-3; 12 bases align to TRBD2. Germline V gene lookup returns CDR1 ENHRY and CDR2 SYGVKD. With V trimmed by 5 bases and J by 2 bases, 5 bases remained unmatched. The CDR3 spans 16 residues. CDR3 bases: TGTGCCATCAGTCCCCGGACTAGCGGGAACACAGATACGCAGTATTTT. It translates to CAISPRTSGNTDTQYF.

The chain joins TRBV6-4 to TRBJ2-7; the match to TRBD2 covers 7 bases. The germline gives CDR1 MRHNA, CDR2 SNTAGT. J lost 8 bases, V lost 3 bases, and 7 bases had no gene match. This CDR3 is 13 amino acids long. CDR3 residues: CASSDEASGKQYF. DNA of the CDR3: TGTGCCAGCAGTGATGAGGCTAGCGGAAAGCAGTACTTC.

The chain has TRBV29-1 and TRBJ2-3, with D possibly matching TRBD2 (5 bases). The CDR3 has 15 residues. Trimming took off 0 bases at V and 4 bases at J, with 14 bases between the two ends. Germline V gene data show CDR1 as SQVTM and CDR2 as ANQGSEA. The CDR3 region is CSVEDRGSSADTQYF. CDR3 in DNA: TGCAGCGTTGAAGATCGCGGGTCGAGCGCAGATACGCAGTATTTT.

The V call is TRBV5-1, the J call TRBJ1-1, with D perhaps TRBD1 (6 bases). Germline V gene lookup returns CDR1 SGHRS and CDR2 YFSETQ. The CDR3 has 12 residues. V lost 4 bases and J 9 bases, leaving 13 bases between the germline ends. The DNA for the CDR3 is TGCGCCAGCAGCCCGGACAGATCCCAAGCTTTCTTT. Encoded protein: CASSPDRSQAFF.

This rearrangement joins TRBV20-1 to TRBJ2-5; D remains ambiguous. The CDR3 runs to 11 residues. The germline CDR1 and CDR2 sequences are DFQATT and SNEGSKA (reference sequence). V lost 5 bases to trimming and J lost 0 bases, with 4 bases between them. CDR3 DNA: TGCAGTGCTCAAGACCAAGAGACCCAGTACTTC. It is translated as CSAQDQETQYF.

The chain links TRBV6-6 to TRBJ2-7; TRBD2 matches at 9 bases. V lost 8 bases, J lost 9 bases, and 11 bases stayed unmatched. The germline V gene encodes CDR1 MNHNY and CDR2 SVGAGI (reference sequence). The CDR3 contains 13 residues. In DNA form, the CDR3 reads TGTGCCAGCGAGATGGGGGTAGCGGGGGTGCAGTACTTC. This codes for CASEMGVAGVQYF.

This rearrangement joins TRBV5-1 to TRBJ2-7, with TRBD2 matching over 9 bases. This CDR3 is built from 13 residues. The germline CDR1 and CDR2 sequences are SGHRS and YFSETQ. Trimming at V came to 0 bases and at J to 6 bases, leaving 1 base not matched to a gene. CDR3 loop: CASSLGLAVEQYF. The CDR3 coding sequence is TGCGCCAGCAGCTTGGGACTAGCGGTCGAGCAGTACTTC.

V usage is TRBV19 and J usage is TRBJ1-5; no clear D gene. The CDR3 has 21 residues. CDR1 and CDR2 (germline): LNHDA, SQIVND (reference sequence). The V end lost 2 bases, the J end lost 0 bases, and 26 bases lay between the germline ends. CDR3 nucleotide sequence: TGTGCCAGTAGTATAAAGGTTATCGGGCAGGTGTCCCTCCTTAGCAATCAGCCCCAGCATTTT. Encoded protein: CASSIKVIGQVSLLSNQPQHF.